The following is a T cell receptor beta chain sequence with its context. Per the study methods: Amplification from reference gene primers served as the basis for estimated nucleated cell counts. Clones were sequenced by immunoSEQ multiplex PCR, and TCRdb holds only the in-frame ones, with some missing. Clone size and the V and J calls come from that table; the DNA yielded D and trimming. The sample records hundreds of thousands of clones, more than 75% being singletons. The germline V gene has CDR1 SNHLY and CDR2 FYNNEI. Trimming removed 6 bases from V and 1 base from J, with 10 bases in between. There are 14 residues in the CDR3. The sample belongs to a study of blood T cell repertoires in COVID-19. Study context: Both acute and convalescent COVID-19 samples were obtained from the United States, Italy and Spain. Sample material is recorded as cDNA or gDNA derived from T cells, B-cell-depleted T cells, or PBMCs.

This receptor was identified in a man in his sixties or seventies with acute or convalescent COVID-19. The rearrangement joins TRBV2 to TRBJ2-4; D is unresolved. Input material: peripheral blood. DNA for the CDR3: TGTGCCAGCAGACTAACTGGGGCCAAAAACATTCAGTACTTC. Amino acids: CASRLTGAKNIQYF. The full variable domain, its missing parts supplied by reference TRBV2 and TRBJ2-4, is EPEVTQTPSHQVTQMGQEVILRCVPISNHLYFYWYRQILGQKVEFLVSFYNNEISEKSEIFDDQFSVERPDGSNFTLKIRSTKLEDSAMYFCASRLTGAKNIQYFGAGTRLSVL.